Each of the 8 T cell receptor beta chains below was sequenced from the same sample in a study of CD8 T cells in Susac syndrome. Random hexamers primed reverse transcription of 0.5 to 1 ug RNA. TCRdb passed the immunoSEQ multiplex PCR reads through MiXCR, listing each CDR3 protein once. The profile shows 90,000 to 150,000 distinct CDR3 sequences, roughly 94% of them singletons. Sequenced: CD4+ T cells from PBMCs. The origin of the receptors is a human donor in good health.

This chain connects TRBV4-3 to TRBJ1-4; 7 bases are a match to TRBD1. The CDR3 covers 17 residues. The V gene's germline CDR1 is LGHNA and CDR2 YSLEER. The ends lost 4 bases at V and 7 bases at J; junction bases unmatched: 15. CDR3 loop: CASSLDPQGRSSEKLFF. In nucleotides, the CDR3 is TGCGCCAGCAGCCTCGACCCACAGGGGCGCTCGAGTGAAAAACTGTTTTTT.

The chain combines TRBV5-6 with TRBJ2-7; TRBD1 agrees at 10 bases. CDR3 length: 13 amino acids. V lost 3 bases, J lost 11 bases, and 8 bases stayed unmatched. CDR1 and CDR2 from the germline V gene are SGHDT and YYEEEE. The CDR3: CASSYGTGEGEYF. The CDR3, as DNA: TGTGCCAGCAGCTATGGGACAGGGGAAGGGGAGTACTTC.

This clonotype was picked up one time. The chain is built from TRBV20-1 and TRBJ2-5; weak D call: TRBD2 (6 bases). The germline V gene has CDR1 DFQATT and CDR2 SNEGSKA (reference sequence). The CDR3 length is 13 residues. Trimming pared 7 bases from V and 3 bases from J, leaving 15 bases between. The CDR3 sequence: CSVASVGKETQYF. The CDR3, as DNA: TGCAGTGTGGCTAGCGTGGGGAAAGAGACCCAGTACTTC.

This clonotype was seen only a few times. This chain joins TRBV6-2 or TRBV6-3 and TRBJ2-7; 13 nucleotides match TRBD2. The length of the CDR3 is 14 residues. CDR1 MNHEY and CDR2 SVGEGT come from the germline V gene. The ends lost 2 bases at V and 7 bases at J; junction bases unmatched: 2. CDR3 DNA: TGTGCCAGCAGTTACGGGACTAGCGGGATGGAGCAGTACTTC. Translation: CASSYGTSGMEQYF.

This chain links TRBV28 with TRBJ1-1, with D tentatively TRBD1 (5 bases). CDR1 MDHEN and CDR2 SYDVKM come from the germline V gene. Trimming cost V 2 bases and J 10 bases, with 14 bases left between them. The CDR3 extends over 13 amino acids. The CDR3 spells CASSLGGEKRAFF. CDR3 coding DNA: TGTGCCAGCAGTTTAGGGGGTGAGAAACGAGCTTTCTTT.

This chain joins TRBV10-3 and TRBJ2-7, with D perhaps TRBD1 or TRBD2 (6 bases each). Germline CDR1 reads ENHRY; CDR2 reads SYGVKD. This CDR3 is built from 11 residues. V lost 11 bases and J 5 bases, leaving 13 bases between the germline ends. Here the CDR3 reads CASKGGNEQYF. Written as DNA, the CDR3 is TGTGCCTCCAAGGGGGGCAACGAGCAGTACTTC.

The V gene is TRBV6-5, the J gene TRBJ2-7; 13 positions match TRBD2. Germline loops: CDR1 MNHEY, CDR2 SVGAGI. The length of the CDR3 is 19 residues. J lost 1 base, V lost 2 bases, and 11 bases had no gene match. The CDR3 loop is CASSYDVATSGRPSYEQYF. The DNA of the CDR3 is TGTGCCAGCAGTTACGACGTCGCGACTAGCGGGAGGCCTTCCTACGAGCAGTACTTC.

The chain recombines TRBV6-5 with TRBJ2-7; D perhaps matches TRBD1 (6 bases). V lost 4 bases, J lost 2 bases, and 15 bases lay in between. The CDR3 is 15 amino acids. Germline lookup yields CDR1 MNHEY and CDR2 SVGAGI. The CDR3 region has the DNA TGTGCCAGCAGTTCTTCCGGGACACAGACCTACGAGCAGTACTTC. Translated, it gives CASSSSGTQTYEQYF.